These 31 T cell receptor beta chains originate from one sample sequenced in a study of blood T cells in healthy people across ages. Primed by a sample-barcoded 5' primer and a J-beta primer mix, a second PCR proceeded for roughly 7 to 12 cycles. TCRdb reanalysed the 5' RACE reads using MiXCR and keeps one entry per CDR3 protein. The data hold just under 750,000 distinct CDR3 sequences, with 20% to 25% observed a single time. The sequenced sample consisted of blood. Receptors were obtained from a man between 70 and 80 years old in good health.

In its sample, this clonotype was seen a few times. V gene TRBV3-1 combines with J gene TRBJ2-1; D ambiguous. V gave up 0 bases and J gave up 0 bases, with 9 bases separating them. Germline-derived CDR1 and CDR2 are LGHDT and YNNKEL (reference sequence). The CDR3 runs 16 residues. This CDR3 reads CASSQDFYLSYNEQFF. CDR3 coding DNA: TGTGCCAGCAGCCAAGACTTCTACCTCTCCTACAATGAGCAGTTCTTC.

V is TRBV4-3 and J is TRBJ1-6; the D gene is possibly TRBD1 (5 bases). The germline gives CDR1 LGHNA, CDR2 YSLEER. Between the trimmed V and J ends, which lost 8 bases and 7 bases, there was a span of 15 bases. The CDR3 totals 14 residues. This CDR3 reads CASRVRGDNSPLHF. The DNA for the CDR3 is TGCGCCAGCCGAGTCCGGGGGGACAATTCACCCCTCCACTTT.

For the CDR3, the DNA is TGTGCCAGCTCACCCGGGATTCGTAATGAAAAACTGTTTTTT. Its protein product is CASSPGIRNEKLFF. The chain couples TRBV18 to TRBJ1-4, with no clear D. The CDR3 has 14 residues. Germline V lookup: CDR1 KGHSH, CDR2 LQKENI. V was shortened by 3 bases and J by 4 bases, with 9 bases between the two germline ends.

This clonotype was detected only a few times. The V gene is TRBV12-3 or TRBV12-4, the J gene TRBJ2-4, with D possibly matching TRBD2 (6 bases). The CDR3 consists of 15 residues. The V gene lost 3 bases and the J gene lost 0 bases, with 9 bases spanning the gap. CDR3 bases: TGTGCCAGCAGTTTTGAGCGGGTAGCCAAAAACATTCAGTACTTC. It specifies CASSFERVAKNIQYF.

This clonotype was seen a handful of times. This chain links TRBV11-3 with TRBJ1-6, with D hard to call. The length of the CDR3 is 15 residues. Trimming stripped 5 bases from V and 9 bases from J, with 17 bases between. Germline V gene data show CDR1 as SGHNT and CDR2 as YENEEA. This chain's CDR3 is CASSPRSSLGSPLHF. CDR3 in DNA: TGTGCCAGCAGCCCCCGATCCTCACTTGGTTCACCCCTCCACTTT.

As DNA, the CDR3 is TGTGCCAGCAGCTTGGATGGACCGAGATCGGGGTATGGCTACACCTTC. Amino acid sequence: CASSLDGPRSGYGYTF. The chain uses TRBV5-6 and TRBJ1-2; D unclear. The V end lost 0 bases, the J end lost 5 bases, and 17 bases lay between the germline ends. Germline V CDR1 and CDR2: SGHDT, YYEEEE. This CDR3 has 16 amino acids.

The CDR3 sequence: CASSSVVRSSYNEQFF. The CDR3 nucleotides read TGCGCCAGCAGCTCGGTAGTGCGGAGCTCCTACAATGAGCAGTTCTTC. The chain joins TRBV5-1 to TRBJ2-1; D is unresolved. The V gene's germline CDR1 is SGHRS and CDR2 YFSETQ. CDR3 length: 16 residues. The ends were cut back, 3 bases at V and 0 bases at J, with 13 bases in the middle.

In this sample, this clonotype turned up a few times. The chain links TRBV28 to TRBJ1-3; maybe TRBD1 (6 bases). The V end was cut by 6 bases, the J end by 6 bases, with 15 bases between. Germline assignment: CDR1 MDHEN and CDR2 SYDVKM. The CDR3 is 14 residues long. CDR3 nucleotides: TGTGCCAGCAGCTTGGGGGGCAGGGTAAACACCATATATTTT. As protein: CASSLGGRVNTIYF.

The genes are TRBV18 and TRBJ2-2; no clear D. Trimming cost V 4 bases and J 7 bases, with 10 bases left between them. The germline V gene has CDR1 KGHSH and CDR2 LQKENI. This CDR3 is built from 13 residues. The CDR3 reads CASSLALYGELFF. The CDR3 coding sequence is TGTGCCAGCTCACTAGCCCTCTACGGGGAGCTGTTTTTT.

V is TRBV14 and J is TRBJ2-2, with 7 bases matching TRBD1. The length of the CDR3 is 17 residues. Trimming at V came to 4 bases and at J to 4 bases, leaving 12 bases not matched to a gene. Germline V gene lookup returns CDR1 SGHDN and CDR2 FVKESK. The DNA for the CDR3 is TGTGCCAGCAGCCTTACGACAGGGTTTTTCCTCACCGGGGAGCTGTTTTTT. Protein sequence: CASSLTTGFFLTGELFF. The variable domain in full, completed from reference TRBV14 and TRBJ2-2, reads EAGVTQFPSHSVIEKGQTVTLRCDPISGHDNLYWYRRVMGKEIKFLLHFVKESKQDESGMPNNRFLAERTGGTYSTLKVQPAELEDSGVYFCASSLTTGFFLTGELFFGEGSRLTVL.

The V gene is TRBV4-3, the J gene TRBJ2-3, with 7 bases identical to TRBD2. Germline V gene data show CDR1 as LGHNA and CDR2 as YSLEER. CDR3 size: 15 residues. V shed 4 bases, J shed 4 bases, and the junction held 8 bases outside the gene matches. DNA of the CDR3: TGCGCCAGCAGCCTTCAGGGACTACCCTCAGATACGCAGTATTTT. Encoded protein: CASSLQGLPSDTQYF.

This chain joins TRBV5-1 and TRBJ2-3; 12 bases line up with TRBD2. Per germline, CDR1 SGHRS and CDR2 YFSETQ. Trimming removed 0 bases from V and 4 bases from J; junction bases left unmatched: 9. This CDR3 contains 18 residues. Here the CDR3 DNA reads TGCGCCAGCAGCTTGGAGCTAGCGGGAGGGCCTTCCCCAGATACGCAGTATTTT. Protein sequence: CASSLELAGGPSPDTQYF.

The chain is built from TRBV28 and TRBJ2-6, with D perhaps matching TRBD2 (6 bases). V lost 6 bases and J lost 0, with 12 bases in between. Germline V gene sequence: CDR1 MDHEN, CDR2 SYDVKM. The CDR3 has 16 residues. Here the CDR3 DNA reads TGTGCCAGCAGGGGACTTAGGGTCTCTGGGGCCAACGTCCTGACTTTC. It yields the protein CASRGLRVSGANVLTF.

This clonotype was seen a handful of times. The chain combines TRBV5-6 with TRBJ2-2; D remains ambiguous. The CDR3 spans 11 residues. Germline-derived CDR1 and CDR2 are SGHDT and YYEEEE. V was shortened by 5 bases and J by 9 bases, with 8 bases between the two germline ends. This CDR3 is CASSSTRELFF. CDR3 nucleotide sequence: TGTGCCAGCAGTTCTACACGGGAGCTGTTTTTT.

This clonotype showed up just a few times. J is TRBJ1-2 and V is TRBV25-1, with a tentative D call TRBD1 (6 bases). Germline-derived CDR1 and CDR2 are MGHDK and SYGVNS. The CDR3 has 13 amino acids. Trimming removed 4 bases from V and 7 bases from J, with 13 bases in between. For the CDR3, the DNA is TGTGCCAGCAGTGGCCAGGGGTATCGTGGCTACACCTTC. It specifies CASSGQGYRGYTF.

The V gene is TRBV5-1, the J gene TRBJ2-3; D not certain. V lost 0 bases, J lost 11 bases, and 16 bases lay in between. The CDR3 loop spans 14 amino acids. Germline V gives CDR1 SGHRS, CDR2 YFSETQ. In nucleotides, the CDR3 is TGCGCCAGCAGCTTGGGTGACACCCCAATTAAGCAGTATTTT. It is translated as CASSLGDTPIKQYF.

This rearrangement joins TRBV6-6 to TRBJ1-1; a possible D gene is TRBD1 (6 bases). This CDR3 has 14 residues. Germline values: CDR1 MNHNY, CDR2 SVGAGI (reference sequence). V lost 6 bases and J lost 4, with 15 bases in between. The CDR3 reads CASRKQQGSTEAFF. CDR3 DNA sequence: TGTGCCAGCAGGAAACAACAGGGTAGCACTGAAGCTTTCTTT.

The chain couples TRBV5-1 to TRBJ1-4, with 8 bases aligning to TRBD1. Per germline, CDR1 SGHRS and CDR2 YFSETQ. V shed 4 bases and J 6 bases; nucleotides not matched to a gene: 8. This CDR3 comprises 15 residues. CDR3 sequence reads: CASSDAQGAYEKLFF. CDR3 nucleotide sequence: TGCGCCAGCAGCGACGCGCAGGGGGCGTATGAAAAACTGTTTTTT.

The J gene is TRBJ2-3, the V gene TRBV5-1; the D gene is possibly TRBD1 (5 bases). The CDR3 has 15 amino acids. Germline assignment: CDR1 SGHRS and CDR2 YFSETQ. V shed 5 bases and J shed 0 bases, with 13 bases lying between them. CDR3 protein: CASRPGHPSTDTQYF. The CDR3 DNA follows: TGCGCCAGCAGACCCGGACACCCTAGCACAGATACGCAGTATTTT.

The V call is TRBV21-1, the J call TRBJ2-5; the table's D call TRBD1 went unverified against the DNA. TRBV21-1 is labeled a pseudogene. The CDR3 consists of 16 residues. The CDR3 protein is CASSKAAGTGQETQYF. The CDR3 region has the DNA TGTGCCAGCAGCAAAGCCGCCGGGACAGGGCAAGAGACCCAGTACTTC.

V is TRBV6-2 or TRBV6-3 and J is TRBJ2-4; D may match TRBD1 or TRBD2 (5 bases each). V was pared by 6 bases and J by 1 base, with 13 bases between. This CDR3 contains 15 residues. The germline gives CDR1 MNHEY, CDR2 SVGEGT. For the CDR3, the DNA is TGTGCCAGCAGCACTAGACAGTACGCCAAAAACATTCAGTACTTC. It encodes CASSTRQYAKNIQYF.

This rearrangement joins TRBV5-1 to TRBJ2-3, with D unclear. The CDR3 contains 14 residues. Germline V gives CDR1 SGHRS, CDR2 YFSETQ. Trimming pared 5 bases from V and 0 bases from J, leaving 10 bases between. The CDR3 protein is CASRPLTSTDTQYF. CDR3 in DNA: TGCGCCAGCAGACCCCTGACTAGCACAGATACGCAGTATTTT. Supplemented by reference TRBV5-1 and TRBJ2-3, the full variable domain reads KAGVTQTPRYLIKTRGQQVTLSCSPISGHRSVSWYQQTPGQGLQFLFEYFSETQRNKGNFPGRFSGRQFSNSRSEMNVSTLELGDSALYLCASRPLTSTDTQYFGPGTRLTVL.

There are a few counts of this clonotype. The chain links TRBV12-3 or TRBV12-4 to TRBJ2-1; the D is unclear. V was cut by 6 bases and J by 0 bases, with 9 bases left in between. The CDR3 runs to 14 residues. CDR3 in amino acids: CASSPINSYNEQFF. CDR3 sequence (DNA): TGTGCCAGCAGCCCAATAAACTCCTACAATGAGCAGTTCTTC.

This chain links TRBV9 with TRBJ2-7; 8 bases match TRBD1. The CDR3 is 16 amino acids. In germline, CDR1 is SGDLS, CDR2 YYNGEE. Unmatched junction bases numbered 14, after V lost 5 bases and J lost 4 bases. This CDR3 is CASSDPWTGLSYEQYV. DNA for the CDR3: TGTGCCAGCAGTGATCCTTGGACAGGGCTCTCGTACGAGCAGTACGTC.

This clonotype appeared many times. The V call is TRBV20-1, the J call TRBJ2-1; 11 bases line up with TRBD1. Trimming cost V 0 bases and J 6 bases; bases outside gene matches: 10. The CDR3 loop spans 17 amino acids. Germline CDR1 DFQATT, CDR2 SNEGSKA (reference sequence). The CDR3 DNA is TGCAGTGCTAGAGATCGCCGCCGGACAGGGGGCTCCAATGAGCAGTTCTTC. Translating gives CSARDRRRTGGSNEQFF.

This clonotype was seen ten or more times. V and J are TRBV24-1 and TRBJ1-5; D gene ambiguous. Per the germline V gene, CDR1 is KGHDR and CDR2 is SFDVKD. This CDR3 region has 13 residues. V dropped 2 bases and J dropped 4 bases, with 5 bases sitting between them. CDR3 amino acids: CATSDWRNQPQHF. The CDR3 DNA follows: TGTGCCACCAGTGATTGGAGGAATCAGCCCCAGCATTTT.

This rearrangement joins TRBV24-1 to TRBJ1-2; D gene unclear. The germline V gene has CDR1 KGHDR and CDR2 SFDVKD. V lost 3 bases to trimming and J lost 4 bases, with 11 bases between them. The CDR3 is 14 amino acids. As DNA, the CDR3 is TGTGCCACCAGTGATCAACTATTCAGCTATGGCTACACCTTC. This sequence encodes CATSDQLFSYGYTF.

This clonotype was observed a few times. The chain uses TRBV12-3 or TRBV12-4 and TRBJ2-5; no reliable D call. The better agreement between TRBJ2-7 and the DNA end casts doubt on the J call. The CDR3 is 14 residues long. The CDR3 loop reads CASSQQSRRYEQYF. CDR3 nucleotides: TGTGCCAGCAGTCAACAGAGTAGGCGGTACGAGCAGTACTTC.

The chain is built from TRBV20-1 and TRBJ1-3; D call uncertain. Germline CDR1 DFQATT, CDR2 SNEGSKA (reference sequence). V was cut by 5 bases and J by 0 bases, with 14 bases left in between. This CDR3 contains 15 residues. CDR3 bases: TGCAGTGCTGAGCCTTCAGTTCTCTCTGGAAACACCATATATTTT. It encodes CSAEPSVLSGNTIYF.

The chain carries TRBV5-8 and TRBJ1-2; no clear D. The V end lost 1 base, the J end lost 4 bases, and 14 bases lay between the germline ends. The CDR3 runs 15 residues. Germline CDR1 SGHTS, CDR2 YDEGEE. CDR3 protein: CASSLFGAVGYGYTF. The CDR3 nucleotides read TGTGCCAGCAGCTTGTTTGGTGCGGTAGGCTATGGCTACACCTTC.

This rearrangement joins TRBV5-1 to TRBJ1-1, with TRBD1 matching 9 bases. Germline V gene data show CDR1 as SGHRS and CDR2 as YFSETQ. Trimming cost V 0 bases and J 3 bases; bases outside gene matches: 9. This CDR3 comprises 17 residues. The CDR3 is CASSLVPGQGIDTEAFF. CDR3 coding DNA: TGCGCCAGCAGCTTGGTCCCGGGACAGGGTATTGACACTGAAGCTTTCTTT. The entire variable domain, with the rest obtained from reference TRBV5-1 and TRBJ1-1, is as follows: KAGVTQTPRYLIKTRGQQVTLSCSPISGHRSVSWYQQTPGQGLQFLFEYFSETQRNKGNFPGRFSGRQFSNSRSEMNVSTLELGDSALYLCASSLVPGQGIDTEAFFGQGTRLTVV.